This T cell receptor (beta chain) appears in the sequencing data of a study of long-term antiretroviral therapy in people with HIV. Turning to the study itself: There is a gap of about a decade between the earliest samples and the later 2015 immediate-ART recommendation.

CDR3 length: 13 amino acids. V shed 2 bases and J shed 4 bases, with 8 bases lying between them. CDR1 is MNHEY, CDR2 SVGAGI, per germline. The assay used was immunoSEQ (version v3.0), run at survey level. The sequencing target was about 35,000-55,000 T-cell genomes per sample. TCRdb's table, derived via immunoSEQ multiplex PCR, lists solely in-frame clones and lacks some. This sample carries 28,000 or so clones, approximately 83% of them seen once, and the ten largest clones take approximately 3.6%. Sequenced material: unsorted PBMCs, taken 0.8 years before starting antiretroviral therapy. This receptor was taken from a man between 18 and 35 years old with HIV. The chain carries TRBV6-5 and TRBJ2-5; D gene unclear. CDR3 DNA: TGTGCCAGCAGTTACAACCGTGGAGAGACCCAGTACTTC. Protein product: CASSYNRGETQYF.